Listed below are T cell receptor beta chains from one sample, sequenced in a study of response to subunit inactivated influenza vaccine. TCRdb used MiXCR to reprocess the RT-PCR reads, holding one entry per CDR3 protein. In the table there are about 700,000 distinct CDR3 sequences, 14% of which are singletons. The sample consisted of PBMCs from blood, taken 14 days before vaccination. The receptors were sampled from a middle-aged man who received an inactivated influenza vaccine. The conserved cysteine and the conserved F or W are not part of the CDR3 here.

TRBV18	TRBJ2-7	ASSPSPGYEQY
TRBV4-2	TRBJ2-7	ASSQGRGSYEQY
TRBV10-3	TRBJ2-1	AIGRFADRGNEQF
TRBV20-1	TRBJ1-2	SARETLRGGLGYT
TRBV15	TRBJ1-1	ATSIRGTEAF
TRBV2	TRBJ1-5	ASSEVLGGNQPQH
TRBV9	TRBJ2-7	ASHCGQFYEQY
TRBV9	TRBJ2-1	ASSVNPGLAGRSSYNEQF
TRBV29-1	TRBJ1-5	SVGQGLNQPQH
TRBV6-5	TRBJ2-1	ASSYSAGPIYNEQF
TRBV6-5	TRBJ2-7	ASNSGTLLSSEQY
TRBV5-1	TRBJ2-7	ASSLANGGYYEQY
TRBV7-6	TRBJ1-6	ASSLVARSGSPLH
TRBV7-9	TRBJ2-5	ASSQSGTQETQY
TRBV20-1	TRBJ2-7	SRGGAEPYEQY
TRBV6-2/TRBV6-3	TRBJ2-1	ATSDSHSYNEQF
TRBV2	TRBJ2-5	ASSLTGMGTQY
TRBV29-1	TRBJ2-1	SGLLVIRTYNEQF
TRBV2	TRBJ2-5	ASSERQETQY
TRBV5-1	TRBJ1-1	ASRPGSNMNTEAF
TRBV29-1	TRBJ1-2	SVVHRVYGYT
TRBV29-1	TRBJ2-6	SVGHGLGANVLT
TRBV27	TRBJ2-1	AIGQGANEQF
TRBV20-1	TRBJ2-7	SAEDGTGYEQY
TRBV7-6	TRBJ2-3	ASSPTRSLTDTQY
TRBV4-2	TRBJ1-6	ASSHGSRDESPLH
TRBV12-3/TRBV12-4	TRBJ1-4	ASTETGPNEKLF
TRBV28	TRBJ2-3	ASSRPPLRASTDTQY
TRBV20-1	TRBJ2-1	SARGDGLAAYNEQF
TRBV4-1	TRBJ2-1	ASTREGYNEQF
TRBV28	TRBJ2-5	ASSWTAQETQY